What follows describes a single T cell receptor (beta chain). The primer mix had 60 Vbeta and 13 Jbeta primers. Assay used: immunoSEQ multiplex PCR; TCRdb lists only in-frame clones, some missing. This table holds more than 110,000 clones, 70% found once. This CDR3 is built from 16 residues. J lost 4 bases, V lost 6 bases, and 9 bases had no gene match. The V gene's germline CDR1 is SNHLY and CDR2 FYNNEI. This sample stems from a study of cytomegalovirus exposure and HLA in healthy donors. The chain links TRBV2 to TRBJ2-6, with TRBD2 identical over 7 bases. Source material: PBMCs. This receptor was identified in a woman aged 55-69 years in good health and CMV-seropositive. The CDR3 bases are TGTGCCAGCAGCGACCTGGGGGGGTCCGGGGCCAACGTCCTGACTTTC. This sequence encodes CASSDLGGSGANVLTF.